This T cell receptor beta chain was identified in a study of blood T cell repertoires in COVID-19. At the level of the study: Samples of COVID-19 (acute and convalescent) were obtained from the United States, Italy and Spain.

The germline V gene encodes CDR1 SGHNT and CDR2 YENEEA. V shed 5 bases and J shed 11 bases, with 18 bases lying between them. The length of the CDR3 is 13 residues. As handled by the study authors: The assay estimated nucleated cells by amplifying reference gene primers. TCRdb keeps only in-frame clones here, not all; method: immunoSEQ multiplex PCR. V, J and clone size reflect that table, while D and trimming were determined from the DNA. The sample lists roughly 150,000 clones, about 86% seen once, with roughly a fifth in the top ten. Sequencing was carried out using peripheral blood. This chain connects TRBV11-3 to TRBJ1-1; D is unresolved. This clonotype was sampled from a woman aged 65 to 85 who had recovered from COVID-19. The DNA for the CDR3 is TGTGCCAGCAGCGACCGGGGTCTTAATAGGGCTTTCTTT. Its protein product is CASSDRGLNRAFF.